This TCR beta chain emerged from a study of CD8 T cells in ankylosing spondylitis. Study-wide points: Reportedly, matched ankylosing spondylitis synovial fluid was significantly enriched for disease-linked clones. Disease-linked clones bore a CD8+ phenotype and were relatively rare in peripheral blood.

This clonotype was observed at least ten times. Its specificity is not known. Quantitative 5'-RACE with molecular barcodes generated TCR beta libraries. TCRdb analysed the 5' RACE reads with MiXCR anew, one entry per CDR3 protein. The table has fewer than 35,000 distinct CDR3 sequences, around 30% seen once. Trimming cost V 6 bases and J 4 bases, with 10 bases left between them. The CDR3 has 13 amino acids. Germline CDR1 MNHNY, CDR2 SVGAGI (reference sequence). Sequenced material: synovial fluid, either unsorted or a sorted T cell fraction (not recorded which). V is TRBV6-6 and J is TRBJ2-1; D not certain. This TCR was sampled from a male donor with ankylosing spondylitis. The CDR3: CASSSMKYNEQFF. For the CDR3, the DNA is TGTGCCAGCAGCTCGATGAAATACAATGAGCAGTTCTTC.